The entry that follows covers one TCR beta chain sequence. This CDR3 is 14 amino acids long. With V trimmed by 3 bases and J by 4 bases, 5 bases remained unmatched. Germline V gene data show CDR1 as MNHNS and CDR2 as SASEGT. This sample was included in a study of cytomegalovirus exposure and HLA in healthy donors. The PCR had 60 Vbeta and 13 Jbeta primers. Here immunoSEQ multiplex PCR was the method, and the copy in TCRdb shows in-frame clones only, minus some. Counted here are some 150,000 clones, about 80% occurring once; the ten biggest clones make up about 5.6%. The V gene is TRBV6-1, the J gene TRBJ1-2; 7 positions agree with TRBD1. The receptor was isolated from a man aged 25 to 40 in good health and CMV-seropositive. The source material was PBMCs. CDR3 in DNA: TGTGCCAGCAGTGATACAGGGGCATTCTATGGCTACACCTTC. This translates into CASSDTGAFYGYTF.